The 24 T cell receptor beta chains given below trace back to one sample, sequenced in a study of identical twins. TCRdb analysed the 5' RACE reads with MiXCR anew, one entry per CDR3 protein. The sample lists just under 550,000 distinct CDR3 sequences, about 15% occurring once. These data were also filed under a second study, of yellow fever vaccine responses in identical twins.

What was sequenced was CD4+ T cells sorted from blood. These TCRs come from a woman under 30 in good health.

This clonotype was seen more than once but under ten times. The genes are TRBV5-6 and TRBJ2-7; tentatively, D is TRBD1 (5 bases). The germline V gene encodes CDR1 SGHDT and CDR2 YYEEEE. The CDR3 spans 15 residues. Trimming left V 2 bases short and J 0 bases short, with 12 bases between. The chain's CDR3 is CASSFRATVSYEQYV. DNA of the CDR3: TGTGCCAGCAGCTTCCGGGCGACAGTCTCCTACGAGCAGTACGTC.

In its sample, this clonotype was seen a few times. The gene calls are TRBV7-8 and TRBJ1-5; possibly TRBD1 for D (6 bases). Trimming pared 2 bases from V and 3 bases from J, leaving 8 bases between. The CDR3 spans 14 residues. Germline CDR1 reads SGHVS; CDR2 reads FQNEAQ. CDR3 DNA: TGTGCCAGCAGCTTAAGGGACATCAATCAGCCCCAGCATTTT. Translating it yields CASSLRDINQPQHF.

The gene calls are TRBV20-1 and TRBJ2-3; D is uncertain. V gave up 4 bases and J gave up 6 bases, with 8 bases separating them. CDR3 length: 11 amino acids. Germline V gene sequence: CDR1 DFQATT, CDR2 SNEGSKA (reference sequence). CDR3 protein: CSAMFVDTQYF. The DNA for the CDR3 is TGCAGTGCTATGTTCGTGGATACGCAGTATTTT.

The chain joins TRBV12-3 or TRBV12-4 to TRBJ2-4, with a weak D call TRBD2 (5 bases). V lost 7 bases and J lost 0, with 10 bases in between. The CDR3 spans 14 residues. This CDR3 reads CASTRGLAKNIQYF. CDR3 coding DNA: TGTGCCAGCACCCGAGGACTAGCCAAAAACATTCAGTACTTC.

This clonotype was detected only a few times. The chain couples TRBV5-1 to TRBJ2-2; no clear D gene. CDR3 length: 15 amino acids. Trimming removed 6 bases at V and 2 bases at J, with 14 bases between. CDR1 and CDR2 from the germline V gene are SGHRS and YFSETQ. The CDR3, as DNA: TGCGCCAGCAACCCCGGAGTCCTCAACACCGGGGAGCTGTTTTTT. Its protein is CASNPGVLNTGELFF.

The chain uses TRBV5-1 and TRBJ2-7, with a tentative D call TRBD1 (6 bases). CDR3 length: 15 residues. V was shortened by 1 base and J by 0 bases, with 11 bases between the two germline ends. CDR1 and CDR2 (germline): SGHRS, YFSETQ. CDR3 protein: CASSLSGQSSYEQYF. Here the CDR3 DNA reads TGCGCCAGCAGCTTGTCTGGACAGTCCTCCTACGAGCAGTACTTC.

This clonotype was seen only a few times. The V gene is TRBV20-1, the J gene TRBJ2-7, with 10 bases lining up with TRBD1. V shed 6 bases, J shed 5 bases, and the junction held 4 bases outside the gene matches. The CDR3 loop spans 12 amino acids. Germline V gives CDR1 DFQATT, CDR2 SNEGSKA (reference sequence). CDR3 bases: TGCAGTGCCGGGGACAGGGGCGACGAGCAGTACGTC. As protein: CSAGDRGDEQYV.

The chain uses TRBV5-1 and TRBJ2-5; TRBD2 matches at 7 bases. Trimming at V came to 1 base and at J to 1 base, leaving 4 bases not matched to a gene. There are 15 residues in the CDR3. The germline CDR1 and CDR2 sequences are SGHRS and YFSETQ. This chain's CDR3 is CASSLIREAQETQYF. The CDR3 coding sequence is TGCGCCAGCAGCTTGATACGGGAGGCCCAAGAGACCCAGTACTTC.

This clonotype came up a few times. The J gene is TRBJ2-3, the V gene TRBV19; TRBD1 aligns across 7 bases. The CDR3 spans 16 residues. Germline V gene data show CDR1 as LNHDA and CDR2 as SQIVND (reference sequence). The J segment lost 0 bases and the V segment lost 6 bases, leaving 9 bases of the junction unmatched. The CDR3 nucleotides are TGTGCCAGTAGACAAACAGGGGTCCGTAGCACAGATACGCAGTATTTT. It specifies CASRQTGVRSTDTQYF.

The CDR3 coding sequence is TGCAGTGCTAGCCCTGGACAGGGTTCGGAGACCCAGTACTTC. The encoded protein is CSASPGQGSETQYF. The chain links TRBV20-1 to TRBJ2-5, with 8 bases matching TRBD1. The germline V gene encodes CDR1 DFQATT and CDR2 SNEGSKA (reference sequence). The CDR3 totals 14 residues. V shed 3 bases, J shed 5 bases, and the junction held 8 bases outside the gene matches.

V usage is TRBV24-1 and J usage is TRBJ2-1, with D perhaps matching TRBD2 (7 bases). CDR3 size: 15 residues. Germline CDR1 is KGHDR and CDR2 is SFDVKD. With 3 bases removed from V and 6 bases from J, the gap between germline ends came to 14 bases. The CDR3 bases are TGTGCCACCAGTGATCGGAGGGGGGGCCGCAATGAGCAGTTCTTC. This sequence encodes CATSDRRGGRNEQFF.

This sequence joins TRBV24-1 and TRBJ2-2, with a possible D match to TRBD1 (6 bases). CDR1 and CDR2 from the germline V gene are KGHDR and SFDVKD. V lost 3 bases to trimming and J lost 2 bases, with 12 bases between them. This CDR3 comprises 16 residues. The CDR3 loop reads CATSDAGTLNTGELFF. The CDR3 nucleotides read TGTGCCACCAGTGATGCCGGGACACTTAACACCGGGGAGCTGTTTTTT.

This clonotype was picked up a small number of times. The chain recombines TRBV7-9 with TRBJ2-3; D perhaps matches TRBD2 (5 bases). Germline V gene lookup returns CDR1 SEHNR and CDR2 FQNEAQ (reference sequence). This CDR3 region has 15 residues. The V and J ends lost 5 bases and 2 bases respectively, with 14 bases between them. The CDR3 nucleotides are TGTGCCAGCAGCCCGGGGAGTACCTCCACAGATACGCAGTATTTT. It is translated as CASSPGSTSTDTQYF.

This clonotype was observed a few times. The rearrangement uses TRBV29-1 and TRBJ2-3; no firm D call. The V gene lost 4 bases and the J gene lost 5 bases, with 4 bases spanning the gap. Germline V CDR1 and CDR2: SQVTM, ANQGSEA. This CDR3 is 10 amino acids long. CDR3 DNA sequence: TGCAGCGTTGGGGAAGATACGCAGTATTTT. It codes for CSVGEDTQYF.

This clonotype was picked up a small number of times. This chain connects TRBV5-1 to TRBJ2-2; 12 positions agree with TRBD2. The CDR3 runs 16 residues. V was clipped by 0 bases and J by 4 bases; unmatched bases: 1. Germline V gene lookup returns CDR1 SGHRS and CDR2 YFSETQ. This chain's CDR3 is CASSLGLAGATGELFF. The CDR3 coding sequence is TGCGCCAGCAGCTTGGGACTAGCGGGAGCCACCGGGGAGCTGTTTTTT.

The chain recombines TRBV18 with TRBJ2-5, with TRBD2 as a possible D gene (5 bases). This CDR3 has 14 residues. V shed 3 bases and J shed 2 bases, with 10 bases lying between them. Germline values: CDR1 KGHSH, CDR2 LQKENI. CDR3 nucleotides: TGTGCCAGCTCACCGGCGGGTATACAAGAGACCCAGTACTTC. Protein: CASSPAGIQETQYF.

The genes are TRBV11-2 and TRBJ2-1; 7 bases agree with TRBD2. The V gene end was trimmed by 4 bases and the J gene end by 0 bases; junction bases not matched to a gene: 3. Germline CDR1 and CDR2: SGHAT and FQNNGV. CDR3 length: 15 amino acids. In DNA, the CDR3 is TGTGCCAGCAGCTCACGGACTAGCTCCTACAATGAGCAGTTCTTC. It translates to CASSSRTSSYNEQFF.

V and J are TRBV7-9 and TRBJ1-4, with TRBD1 identical over 8 bases. Trimming cost V 5 bases and J 5 bases; bases outside gene matches: 7. The CDR3 runs to 15 residues. The germline gives CDR1 SEHNR, CDR2 FQNEAQ (reference sequence). The chain's CDR3 is CASSLLGQENEKLFF. The CDR3 DNA reads as TGTGCCAGCAGCCTCCTGGGACAGGAGAATGAAAAACTGTTTTTT.

The V and J genes are TRBV5-4 and TRBJ2-2; 8 bases map to TRBD2. The germline gives CDR1 SGHNT, CDR2 YYREEE (reference sequence). CDR3 length: 17 residues. The J segment lost 4 bases and the V segment lost 0 bases, leaving 8 bases of the junction unmatched. CDR3 sequence (DNA): TGTGCCAGCAGCTTGGCTCAGGGGCGGGGGGTCACCGGGGAGCTGTTTTTT. The encoded protein is CASSLAQGRGVTGELFF. The full variable domain, rest sourced from reference TRBV5-4 and TRBJ2-2, is ETGVTQSPTHLIKTRGQQVTLRCSSQSGHNTVSWYQQALGQGPQFIFQYYREEENGRGNFPPRFSGLQFPNYSSELNVNALELDDSALYLCASSLAQGRGVTGELFFGEGSRLTVL.

This clonotype was seen a few times. The chain carries TRBV5-5 and TRBJ2-5; D may be TRBD1 (6 bases). CDR1 and CDR2 (germline): SGHKS, YYEKEE (reference sequence). CDR3 length: 15 amino acids. V was cut by 5 bases and J by 2 bases, with 16 bases left in between. CDR3 nucleotide sequence: TGTGCCAGCAGGATACGGGACAAAGGTCAAGAGACCCAGTACTTC. Protein product: CASRIRDKGQETQYF.

There are a few counts of this clonotype. The chain employs TRBV11-3 and TRBJ2-1; unclear D gene. Germline V gene lookup returns CDR1 SGHNT and CDR2 YENEEA. This CDR3 region has 16 residues. V was cut by 1 base and J by 8 bases, with 18 bases left in between. The CDR3 region is CASSLAFTSRFDEQFF. The CDR3 nucleotides are TGTGCCAGCAGCTTAGCCTTTACGAGCCGGTTCGATGAGCAGTTCTTC.

V is TRBV10-3 and J is TRBJ1-1; no clear D gene. The V and J ends lost 2 bases and 6 bases respectively, with 7 bases between them. Germline values: CDR1 ENHRY, CDR2 SYGVKD. The CDR3 extends over 12 amino acids. CDR3 nucleotide sequence: TGTGCCATCAGTGAGGGGGTCCCTGAAGCTTTCTTT. Translating it yields CAISEGVPEAFF.

This clonotype showed up just a few times. This chain connects TRBV5-1 to TRBJ1-1, with D uncertain. The germline V and J ends were trimmed by 4 bases and 4 bases, with 14 bases remaining between them. The germline V gene encodes CDR1 SGHRS and CDR2 YFSETQ. The CDR3 covers 14 residues. Here the CDR3 DNA reads TGCGCCAGCAGCCGTTCGCTTGGGCGCACTGAAGCTTTCTTT. Protein sequence: CASSRSLGRTEAFF.

V usage is TRBV7-2 and J usage is TRBJ2-3, with 8 bases identical to TRBD1. With V trimmed by 6 bases and J by 1 base, 9 bases remained unmatched. The CDR3 contains 16 residues. The germline gives CDR1 SGHTA, CDR2 FQGNSA. CDR3 amino acids: CASRTRGLIGTDTQYF. CDR3 coding DNA: TGTGCCAGCAGGACCAGGGGGCTAATCGGCACAGATACGCAGTATTTT. Full variable domain (remainder filled in from reference TRBV7-2 and TRBJ2-3): GAGVSQSPSNKVTEKGKDVELRCDPISGHTALYWYRQSLGQGLEFLIYFQGNSAPDKSGLPSDRFSAERTGGSVSTLTIQRTQQEDSAVYLCASRTRGLIGTDTQYFGPGTRLTVL.